The next 12 T cell receptor beta chains were all read from a single sample in a study of T-cell memory formation after mild COVID-19. Each CDR3 protein is one row after TCRdb ran MiXCR on the 5' RACE reads. There are 250,000 to 300,000 distinct CDR3 sequences in the sample; about 17% occur only once, and around a fifth lies in the top ten. The sequenced sample consisted of PBMCs or a T cell subset sorted from them (not recorded which). Receptors originate from a man between 18 and 35 years old who had mild COVID-19 (a few samples of this study predate the infection). Cell type and time point are not known.

In its sample, this clonotype was seen a few times. V is TRBV6-2 or TRBV6-3 and J is TRBJ1-1; 9 bases agree with TRBD1. The ends lost 0 bases at V and 3 bases at J; junction bases unmatched: 8. Germline V CDR1 and CDR2: MNHEY, SVGEGT. CDR3 length: 17 residues. The CDR3 sequence is CASSYSVQGALDTEAFF. The CDR3 DNA follows: TGTGCCAGCAGTTACTCGGTACAGGGGGCGCTGGACACTGAAGCTTTCTTT.

This clonotype was counted many times. This rearrangement joins TRBV10-2 to TRBJ1-3; D unresolved. The CDR3 is made up of 13 amino acids. Trimming stripped 4 bases from V and 4 bases from J, with 8 bases between. Germline values: CDR1 WSHSY, CDR2 SAAADI. CDR3 DNA sequence: TGCGCCAGCAGTGTGACGGAGGGAAACACCATATATTTT. Translation: CASSVTEGNTIYF.

This clonotype was detected a few times. The chain joins TRBV4-3 to TRBJ1-5; TRBD1 matches 8 bases. V lost 4 bases and J lost 6; bases outside the gene matches: 17. The CDR3 has 18 amino acids. Looked up from germline, CDR1 is LGHNA and CDR2 is YSLEER. In DNA, the CDR3 is TGCGCCAGCAGCCGAGAAAGACTCGGGACAGGCGTTACTCAGCCCCAGCATTTT. Translation: CASSRERLGTGVTQPQHF.

This clonotype was counted many times. The chain combines TRBV5-1 with TRBJ2-7, with D possibly TRBD1 on 5 matching bases. Trimming pared 6 bases from V and 0 bases from J, leaving 7 bases between. The germline gives CDR1 SGHRS, CDR2 YFSETQ. This CDR3 has 12 amino acids. The CDR3 sequence is CASIGDSYEQYF. The CDR3 DNA reads as TGCGCCAGCATAGGGGACTCCTACGAGCAGTACTTC.

This clonotype occurred a few times. This chain links TRBV6-2 or TRBV6-3 with TRBJ1-1; 9 bases line up with TRBD1. V dropped 6 bases and J dropped 6; count of bases not matched to a gene: 5. This CDR3 is built from 13 residues. The V gene's germline CDR1 is MNHEY and CDR2 SVGEGT. CDR3 bases: TGTGCCAGCAGGGGACAGGGAACGGCTGAAGCTTTCTTT. This sequence encodes CASRGQGTAEAFF.

This clonotype was seen a handful of times. V gene TRBV7-8 combines with J gene TRBJ2-5; D gene unclear. CDR1 and CDR2 (germline): SGHVS, FQNEAQ. This CDR3 is built from 17 residues. With 6 bases removed from V and 1 base from J, the gap between germline ends came to 21 bases. CDR3: CASRPSRVPSTQETQYF. CDR3 nucleotide sequence: TGTGCCAGCAGGCCCAGCCGGGTCCCTTCTACCCAAGAGACCCAGTACTTC.

The CDR3, as DNA: TGTGCCAGCACTTGGGACGGCCATAATTCACCCCTCCACTTT. Its protein is CASTWDGHNSPLHF. The J gene is TRBJ1-6, the V gene TRBV6-2 or TRBV6-3, with D maybe TRBD1 (5 bases). The CDR3 sequence is 14 residues long. Trimming took off 7 bases at V and 5 bases at J, with 12 bases between the two ends. CDR1 and CDR2 (germline): MNHEY, SVGEGT.

This clonotype was seen many times. This chain connects TRBV7-9 to TRBJ2-7; maybe TRBD1 (6 bases). V lost 2 bases, J lost 0 bases, and 14 bases lay in between. This CDR3 has 16 amino acids. Germline V gives CDR1 SEHNR, CDR2 FQNEAQ (reference sequence). CDR3 bases: TGTGCCAGCAGCTTACCCCCGGGACACCCCTCCTACGAGCAGTACTTC. Its protein is CASSLPPGHPSYEQYF.

This clonotype was seen more than once but under ten times. The V gene is TRBV10-3, the J gene TRBJ1-3; D not resolved. Between the trimmed V and J ends, which lost 7 bases and 4 bases, there was a span of 5 bases. CDR1 ENHRY and CDR2 SYGVKD come from the germline V gene. There are 11 residues in the CDR3. This chain's CDR3 is CAIIAGNTIYF. CDR3 sequence (DNA): TGTGCCATCATAGCAGGAAACACCATATATTTT.

The CDR3 DNA reads TGTGCCAGCAGCGACCTTGTGGGCGCAGATACGCAGTATTTT. It specifies CASSDLVGADTQYF. The J gene is TRBJ2-3, the V gene TRBV5-4, with D uncertain. The CDR3 totals 14 residues. The ends were cut back, 4 bases at V and 4 bases at J, with 13 bases in the middle. Germline V gene lookup returns CDR1 SGHNT and CDR2 YYREEE (reference sequence).

The chain links TRBV6-4 to TRBJ1-5, with 7 bases aligning to TRBD1. The V gene's germline CDR1 is MRHNA and CDR2 SNTAGT. This CDR3 is 16 amino acids long. The V segment lost 7 bases and the J segment 7 bases; nucleotides outside the gene matches: 16. Here the CDR3 reads CASNPGTARRYQPQHF. In DNA form, the CDR3 reads TGTGCCAGCAACCCCGGGACAGCGCGAAGGTACCAGCCCCAGCATTTT.

This clonotype showed up just a few times. V is TRBV4-2 and J is TRBJ1-1, with a tentative D call TRBD1 (5 bases). V was cut by 2 bases and J by 2 bases, with 9 bases left in between. CDR1 and CDR2 from the germline V gene are LGHNA and YNFKEQ. CDR3 length: 14 amino acids. The CDR3 loop is CASSQMGDNTEAFF. In nucleotides, the CDR3 is TGTGCCAGCAGCCAAATGGGGGATAACACTGAAGCTTTCTTT.